The rows below give T cell receptor beta chains drawn from one sample of a study of graft-versus-host responses after intestinal transplantation. These receptors have no known antigen. TCRdb's copy holds only in-frame clones and misses some; the assay was immunoSEQ multiplex PCR. Of tens of thousands of clones detected, approximately 94% appear once; the ten largest clones hold about 2%. The material sequenced was unstimulated CD8+ T cells sorted from spleen or lymph node cells, taken before intestinal transplant. Source of these receptors: a human donor who received an intestinal transplant. Each CDR3 is given with its conserved first and last residue. Fields, in order: V gene, J gene, D gene, clone size, CDR3 protein, CDR3 DNA. A D gene is named only where the DNA matches it firmly. Clone size is given for some rows only: seen once, a few or many times, or a class if the clone is expanded.

TRBV13	TRBJ2-3	NA	NA	CASSPTSYPGDTQYF	TGTGCCAGCAGCCCTACTAGCTACCCGGGGGATACGCAGTATTTT
TRBV7-9	TRBJ2-3	TRBD1	NA	CASSSSPGQGADTQYF	TGTGCCAGCAGCTCCAGCCCCGGACAGGGAGCAGATACGCAGTATTTT
TRBV7-9	TRBJ2-1	TRBD1	NA	CASSWDREQFF	TGTGCCAGCAGCTGGGACAGGGAGCAGTTCTTC
TRBV10-2	TRBJ1-3	NA	few	CASSESNWAGAGNTIYF	TGCGCCAGCAGTGAGTCGAATTGGGCAGGGGCTGGAAACACCATATATTTT
TRBV7-9	TRBJ1-4	TRBD1	NA	CASSRTGVNEKLFF	TGTGCCAGCAGCCGTACAGGGGTAAATGAAAAACTGTTTTTT
TRBV7-2	TRBJ2-6	TRBD1	NA	CASSLDRRTSGANVLTF	TGTGCCAGCAGTTTGGACAGGAGGACCTCTGGGGCCAACGTCCTGACTTTC
TRBV5-5	TRBJ2-7	TRBD1	NA	CASNLWDRGRVGYEQYF	TGTGCCAGCAACCTCTGGGACAGGGGGCGCGTAGGCTACGAGCAGTACTTC
TRBV2	TRBJ1-4	NA	few	CASSGRQASTNEKLFF	TGTGCCAGCAGTGGGAGACAGGCCTCAACTAATGAAAAACTGTTTTTT
TRBV30	TRBJ1-4	TRBD1	NA	CAWGQGTTNEKLFF	TGTGCCTGGGGACAGGGGACTACTAATGAAAAACTGTTTTTT
TRBV4-1	TRBJ2-7	NA	NA	CASSQGTGTDSYEQYF	TGCGCCAGCAGCCAAGGAACCGGGACTGATTCCTACGAGCAGTACTTC
TRBV5-1	TRBJ1-1	NA	NA	CASSSGVVEGTEAFF	TGCGCCAGCAGCTCCGGGGTAGTCGAGGGCACTGAAGCTTTCTTT
TRBV23-1	TRBJ1-5	TRBD1	NA	CASSQSGQGFQPQHF	TGCGCCAGCAGTCAATCAGGACAGGGTTTCCAGCCCCAGCATTTT
TRBV29-1	TRBJ2-1	NA	NA	CSVEGVIAESSYNEQFF	TGCAGCGTTGAAGGGGTGATAGCGGAGAGCTCCTACAATGAGCAGTTCTTC
TRBV5-4	TRBJ1-2	NA	NA	CASSLDTPGPQGNYGYTF	TGTGCCAGCAGCTTAGACACCCCAGGGCCCCAGGGAAACTATGGCTACACCTTC
TRBV15	TRBJ1-2	TRBD1	NA	CATSKDRGHLSYGYTF	TGTGCCACCAGCAAGGACAGGGGACACCTCTCCTATGGCTACACCTTC
TRBV28	TRBJ1-6	TRBD1	NA	CASSNRDRDSPLHF	TGTGCCAGCAGTAACCGGGACAGGGATTCACCCCTCCACTTT
TRBV15	TRBJ2-2	NA	NA	CATSPPGEGGELFF	TGTGCCACCAGCCCTCCAGGGGAGGGCGGGGAGCTGTTTTTT
TRBV4-3	TRBJ2-2	NA	NA	CASSQDLIGVSTGELFF	TGCGCCAGCAGCCAAGATTTGATAGGGGTTTCCACCGGGGAGCTGTTTTTT
TRBV5-5	TRBJ2-3	TRBD2	NA	CASSLISGDTDTQYF	TGTGCCAGCAGCTTGATTAGCGGGGACACAGATACGCAGTATTTT
TRBV5-6	TRBJ2-3	TRBD2	NA	CASSPTPSGGADTQYF	TGTGCCAGCAGCCCTACCCCTAGCGGGGGGGCAGATACGCAGTATTTT
TRBV9	TRBJ2-5	TRBD1	NA	CASSAEGTGGRQYF	TGTGCCAGCAGCGCCGAGGGGACAGGGGGGCGCCAGTACTTC
TRBV5-1	TRBJ1-1	NA	NA	CASRGTSRQTRTEAFF	TGCGCCAGCCGGGGGACCTCACGACAGACCCGTACTGAAGCTTTCTTT
TRBV27	TRBJ1-6	NA	once	CASSDGGGNSPLHF	TGTGCCAGCAGTGACGGGGGTGGTAATTCACCCCTCCACTTT
TRBV7-9	TRBJ2-1	NA	NA	CASSLSPTHNEQFF	TGTGCCAGCAGCTTATCCCCGACTCACAATGAGCAGTTCTTC
TRBV30	TRBJ1-1	TRBD1	NA	CAWAPGQGLIEAFF	TGTGCCTGGGCGCCAGGACAGGGCCTAATCGAAGCTTTCTTT
TRBV6-6	TRBJ1-1	NA	NA	CASSSVQTNMNTEAFF	TGTGCCAGCAGTTCCGTCCAGACTAATATGAACACTGAAGCTTTCTTT
TRBV7-2	TRBJ1-1	NA	NA	CASSLGGGGTEAFF	TGTGCCAGCAGCTTAGGGGGGGGCGGCACTGAAGCTTTCTTT
TRBV6-6	TRBJ2-2	NA	NA	CASGEVYTGELFF	TGTGCCAGCGGAGAGGTTTATACCGGGGAGCTGTTTTTT
TRBV27	TRBJ2-1	TRBD1	NA	CASSRTTGGRSNEQFF	TGTGCCAGCAGTCGAACAACAGGGGGCCGTAGCAATGAGCAGTTCTTC
TRBV19	TRBJ1-1	NA	NA	CASSPFGGPNTEAFF	TGTGCCAGTAGTCCGTTCGGAGGGCCGAACACTGAAGCTTTCTTT
TRBV27	TRBJ1-1	NA	NA	CASSLPGAEAFF	TGTGCCAGCAGTTTACCAGGTGCTGAAGCTTTCTTT
TRBV27	TRBJ1-4	NA	NA	CASTTKGEKLFF	TGTGCCAGCACCACGAAGGGGGAAAAACTGTTTTTT
TRBV4-3	TRBJ1-2	TRBD1	NA	CASSSRLDRDYGYTF	TGCGCCAGCAGCTCTCGCCTGGACAGGGACTATGGCTACACCTTC
TRBV6-5	TRBJ1-2	TRBD1	NA	CASSAWDRGDGYTF	TGTGCCAGCAGTGCCTGGGACAGGGGGGATGGCTACACCTTC
TRBV6-4	TRBJ2-3	NA	NA	CASSDLTDTQYF	TGTGCCAGCAGTGACTTAACAGATACGCAGTATTTT
TRBV10-3	TRBJ2-1	TRBD2	NA	CAISDGTSGYNEQFF	TGTGCCATCAGTGATGGGACTAGCGGCTACAATGAGCAGTTCTTC
TRBV6-1	TRBJ1-5	TRBD1	once	CASSGTGKEGYQPQHF	TGTGCCAGCAGTGGGACAGGGAAGGAGGGGTATCAGCCCCAGCATTTT
TRBV2	TRBJ1-5	NA	NA	CASSASWMTTGLGNQPQHF	TGTGCCAGCAGTGCCTCCTGGATGACCACAGGGCTTGGCAATCAGCCCCAGCATTTT
TRBV7-9	TRBJ1-4	NA	NA	CASSFHRDEKLFF	TGTGCCAGCAGCTTCCACAGGGATGAAAAACTGTTTTTT
TRBV7-9	TRBJ1-1	TRBD1	NA	CASKGDGTGGTEAFF	TGTGCCAGTAAGGGAGATGGGACAGGGGGTACTGAAGCTTTCTTT
TRBV19	TRBJ2-7	NA	NA	CASKQIWENEQYF	TGTGCCAGTAAACAAATCTGGGAGAACGAGCAGTACTTC
TRBV5-6	TRBJ2-7	NA	NA	CASSLGAGDEQYF	TGTGCCAGCAGCTTGGGGGCAGGGGATGAGCAGTACTTC
TRBV7-2	TRBJ2-7	TRBD1	NA	CASSFRQGSYEQYF	TGTGCCAGCAGCTTTCGACAGGGGTCCTACGAGCAGTACTTC
TRBV7-9	TRBJ1-1	TRBD1	NA	CASSRQGALTEAFF	TGTGCCAGCAGTCGGCAGGGGGCGCTCACTGAAGCTTTCTTT
TRBV4-1	TRBJ2-7	TRBD1	NA	CASSPLTGADEQYF	TGCGCCAGCAGCCCTTTGACAGGGGCGGATGAGCAGTACTTC
TRBV4-3	TRBJ1-5	NA	NA	CASSQDRSGYQPQHF	TGCGCCAGCAGCCAAGATAGGTCAGGCTATCAGCCCCAGCATTTT
TRBV5-4	TRBJ1-2	TRBD1	once	CASSLDRGDGYTF	TGTGCCAGCAGCCTCGACAGGGGCGATGGCTACACCTTC
TRBV5-4	TRBJ2-7	NA	NA	CASSQLGYEQYF	TGTGCCAGCAGCCAACTAGGATACGAGCAGTACTTC
TRBV11-2	TRBJ1-1	NA	once	CASSLLGVTEAFF	TGTGCCAGCAGCTTATTAGGAGTCACTGAAGCTTTCTTT
TRBV6-6	TRBJ1-3	NA	NA	CASSYIGGENTIYF	TGTGCCAGCAGTTACATCGGGGGTGAAAACACCATATATTTT
TRBV9	TRBJ2-7	TRBD1	NA	CASSVATGQGSEQYF	TGTGCCAGCAGCGTAGCTACGGGACAGGGGAGTGAGCAGTACTTC
TRBV19	TRBJ2-7	NA	NA	CASSLGQTYEQYF	TGTGCCAGTAGCCTCGGACAGACCTACGAGCAGTACTTC
TRBV19	TRBJ2-1	NA	NA	CASSIDGGPYNEQFF	TGTGCCAGTAGTATAGACGGGGGGCCGTACAATGAGCAGTTCTTC
TRBV6-5	TRBJ1-1	NA	NA	CASSYVRREEAFF	TGTGCCAGCAGTTACGTAAGGCGGGAGGAAGCTTTCTTT
TRBV7-2	TRBJ1-1	TRBD1	NA	CASSLRGDRNTEAFF	TGTGCCAGCAGCTTAAGAGGGGACAGAAACACTGAAGCTTTCTTT
TRBV11-2	TRBJ2-4	NA	NA	CASSSPRTLKNIQYF	TGTGCCAGCAGCTCACCCAGGACACTGAAAAACATTCAGTACTTC